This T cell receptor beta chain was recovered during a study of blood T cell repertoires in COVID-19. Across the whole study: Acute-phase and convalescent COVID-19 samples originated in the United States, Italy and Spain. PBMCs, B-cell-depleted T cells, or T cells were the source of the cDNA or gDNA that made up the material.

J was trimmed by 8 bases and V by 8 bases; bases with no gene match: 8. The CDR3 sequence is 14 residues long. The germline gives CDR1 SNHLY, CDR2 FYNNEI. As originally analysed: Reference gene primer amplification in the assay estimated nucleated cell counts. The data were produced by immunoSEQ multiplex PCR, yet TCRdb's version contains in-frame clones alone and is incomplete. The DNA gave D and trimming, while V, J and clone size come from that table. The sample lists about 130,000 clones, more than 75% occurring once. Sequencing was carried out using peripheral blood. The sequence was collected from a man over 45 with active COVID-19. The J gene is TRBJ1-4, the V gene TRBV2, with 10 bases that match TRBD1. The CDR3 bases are TGTGCCAGCGGGAGGGACAGGGGACAGGAAAAACTGTTTTTT. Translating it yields CASGRDRGQEKLFF.